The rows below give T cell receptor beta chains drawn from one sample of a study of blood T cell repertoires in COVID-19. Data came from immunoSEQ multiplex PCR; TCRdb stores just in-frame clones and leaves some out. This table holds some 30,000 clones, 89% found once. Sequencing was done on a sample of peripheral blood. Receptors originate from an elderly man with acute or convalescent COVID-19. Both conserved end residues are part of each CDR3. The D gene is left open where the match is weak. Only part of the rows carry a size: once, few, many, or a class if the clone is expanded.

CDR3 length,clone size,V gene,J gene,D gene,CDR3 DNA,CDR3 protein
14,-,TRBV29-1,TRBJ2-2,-,TGCAGCGTGGGCCGGGACACGAACACCGGGGAGCTGTTTTTT,CSVGRDTNTGELFF
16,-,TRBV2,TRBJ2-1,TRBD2,TGTGCCAGCAGTGACAGCGGGACTTACGAATTCAATGAGCAGTTCTTC,CASSDSGTYEFNEQFF
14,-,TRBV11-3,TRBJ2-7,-,TGTGCCAGCAGCTTGGGCTCCCCGGTGAGCGAGCAGTACTTC,CASSLGSPVSEQYF
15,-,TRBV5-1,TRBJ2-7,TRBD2,TGCGCCAGCAGCTTACTAGCGGGAAGGAGCTACGAGCAGTACTTC,CASSLLAGRSYEQYF
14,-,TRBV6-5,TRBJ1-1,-,TGTGCCAGCCGCGACCGGGGGGCTGGCACTGAAGCTTTCTTT,CASRDRGAGTEAFF
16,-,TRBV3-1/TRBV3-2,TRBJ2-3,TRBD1,TGTGCCAGCAGCACCCGACAGGGGGCCCAATTGGATACGCAGTATTTT,CASSTRQGAQLDTQYF
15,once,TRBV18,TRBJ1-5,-,TGTGCCAGCTCACCGTGGGGGGGAAGCAATCAGCCCCAGCATTTT,CASSPWGGSNQPQHF
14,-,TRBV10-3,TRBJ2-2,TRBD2,TGTGCCATCAGATTAGGGGAGGGCACCGGGGAGCTGTTTTTT,CAIRLGEGTGELFF
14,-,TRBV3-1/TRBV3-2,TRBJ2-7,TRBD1,TGTGCCAGCAGGCGAGGACAGGGGGCGTACGAGCAGTACTTC,CASRRGQGAYEQYF
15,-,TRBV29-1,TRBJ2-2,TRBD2,TGCAGCGTTGACTTCGGGACTAGCGGTGCCGGGGAGCTGTTTTTT,CSVDFGTSGAGELFF
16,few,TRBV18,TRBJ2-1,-,TGTGCCAGCTCACCGGGCCTGCAGGGGTCCTACAATGAGCAGTTCTTC,CASSPGLQGSYNEQFF
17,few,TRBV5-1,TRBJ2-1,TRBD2,TGCGCCAGCAGCTTGGCAAGGACTAGCGGGAGTAGGAGGGAGCAGTTCTTC,CASSLARTSGSRREQFF
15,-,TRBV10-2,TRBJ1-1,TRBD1,TGCGCCAGCAGTGTTACCGGGACAGGGAGGCCAGAAGCTTTCTTT,CASSVTGTGRPEAFF
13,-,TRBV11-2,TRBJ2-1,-,TGTGCCAGCAGCTTAGGGTTACTAGTGGGGCAGTTCTTC,CASSLGLLVGQFF
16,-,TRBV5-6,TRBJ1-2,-,TGTGCCAGCAGCTTGGCAGGGGCTGGGGCTAACTATGGCTACACCTTC,CASSLAGAGANYGYTF
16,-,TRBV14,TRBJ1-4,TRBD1,TGTGCCAGCAGCCTGAGCGGGACAGGGTTAAAGGAAAAACTGTTTTTT,CASSLSGTGLKEKLFF
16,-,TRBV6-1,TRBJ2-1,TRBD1,TGTGCCAGCAGTCAAGCCGTAGGACAGGGATACAATGAGCAGTTCTTC,CASSQAVGQGYNEQFF
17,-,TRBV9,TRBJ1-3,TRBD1,TGTGCCAGCAGCCCCCGGACAGGGTTTTTTTTTGGAAACACCATATATTTT,CASSPRTGFFFGNTIYF
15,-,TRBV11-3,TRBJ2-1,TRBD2,TGTGCCAGCAGCCCCCGGACTAGAACCTACAATGAGCAGTTCTTC,CASSPRTRTYNEQFF
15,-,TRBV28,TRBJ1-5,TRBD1,TGTGCCAGCAGCCCGACAGGGGGCGTAGGACAGCCCCAGCATTTT,CASSPTGGVGQPQHF
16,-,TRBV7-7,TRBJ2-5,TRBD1,TGTGCTAGCAGCCCTTACGGGGCAGGGGGTGGAAAGACCCAGTACTTC,CASSPYGAGGGKTQYF
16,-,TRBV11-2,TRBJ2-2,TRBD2,TGTGCCAGCAGCTTGCTAGCGGGAACGAACACCGGGGAGCTGTTTTTT,CASSLLAGTNTGELFF
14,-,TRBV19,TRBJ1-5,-,TGTGCCAGTAGTATGGTGTCGACGGGTCAGCCCCAGCATTTT,CASSMVSTGQPQHF
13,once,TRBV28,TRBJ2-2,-,TGTGCCAGCCTTTGGAGCGACACCGGGGAGCTGTTTTTT,CASLWSDTGELFF
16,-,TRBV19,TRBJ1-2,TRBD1,TGTGCCAGTAGTGCCCCCCGGGACAGGGGGCAATATGGCTACACCTTC,CASSAPRDRGQYGYTF
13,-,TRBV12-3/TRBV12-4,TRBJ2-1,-,TGTGCCAGCAGTATACAACTAGCTTCGAAGCAGTTCTTC,CASSIQLASKQFF